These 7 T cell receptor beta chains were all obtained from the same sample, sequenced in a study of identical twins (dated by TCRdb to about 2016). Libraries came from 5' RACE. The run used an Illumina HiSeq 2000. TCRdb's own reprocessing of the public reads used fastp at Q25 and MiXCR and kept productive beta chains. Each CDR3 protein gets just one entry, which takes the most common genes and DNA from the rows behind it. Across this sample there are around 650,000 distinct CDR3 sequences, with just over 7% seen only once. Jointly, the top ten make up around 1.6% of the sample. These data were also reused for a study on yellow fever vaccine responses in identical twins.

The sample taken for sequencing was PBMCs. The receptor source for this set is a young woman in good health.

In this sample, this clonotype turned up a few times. The DNA of the CDR3 is TGTGCCAGCAGTGGCGAGCACGGCGGGGTCGTGGAGACCCAGTACTTC. It is translated as CASSGEHGGVVETQYF. The chain couples TRBV28 to TRBJ2-5; tentatively, D is TRBD2 (6 bases). The germline gives CDR1 MDHEN, CDR2 SYDVKM. The CDR3 runs 16 residues. Trimming shortened V by 5 bases and J by 5 bases, and 21 bases separated the two germline ends.

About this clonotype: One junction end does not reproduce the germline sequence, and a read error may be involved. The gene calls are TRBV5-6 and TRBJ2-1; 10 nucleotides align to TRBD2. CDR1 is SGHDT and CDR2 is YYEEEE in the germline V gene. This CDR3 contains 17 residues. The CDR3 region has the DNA TGTGCCTGCAGCTTACCACCGTGGAGCGGGAGGGCCAATGAGCAGTTCTTC. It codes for CACSLPPWSGRANEQFF.

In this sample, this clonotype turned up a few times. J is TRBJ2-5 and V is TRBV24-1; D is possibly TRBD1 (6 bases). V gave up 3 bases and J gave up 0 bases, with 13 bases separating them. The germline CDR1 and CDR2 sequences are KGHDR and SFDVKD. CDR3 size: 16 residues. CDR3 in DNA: TGTGCCACCAGTGATCCGTCGACAGGATACCAAGAGACCCAGTACTTC. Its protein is CATSDPSTGYQETQYF.

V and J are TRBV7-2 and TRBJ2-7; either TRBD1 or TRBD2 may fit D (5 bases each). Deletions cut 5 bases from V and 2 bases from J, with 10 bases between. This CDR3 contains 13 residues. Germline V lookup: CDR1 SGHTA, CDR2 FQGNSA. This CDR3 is CASSVPGPYEQYF. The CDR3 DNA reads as TGTGCCAGCAGCGTACCGGGACCCTACGAGCAGTACTTC.

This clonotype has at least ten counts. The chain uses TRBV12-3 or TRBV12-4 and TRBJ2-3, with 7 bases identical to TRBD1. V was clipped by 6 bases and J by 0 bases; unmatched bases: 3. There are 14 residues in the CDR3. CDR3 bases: TGTGCCAGCAGCCTGGACAGGAGCACAGATACGCAGTATTTT. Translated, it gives CASSLDRSTDTQYF.

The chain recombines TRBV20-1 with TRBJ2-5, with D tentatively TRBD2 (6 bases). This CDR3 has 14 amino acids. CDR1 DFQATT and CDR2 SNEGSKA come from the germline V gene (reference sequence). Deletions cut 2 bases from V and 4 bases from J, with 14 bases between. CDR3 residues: CSARLGEATETQYF. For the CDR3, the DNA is TGCAGTGCTAGATTAGGGGAGGCCACAGAGACCCAGTACTTC.

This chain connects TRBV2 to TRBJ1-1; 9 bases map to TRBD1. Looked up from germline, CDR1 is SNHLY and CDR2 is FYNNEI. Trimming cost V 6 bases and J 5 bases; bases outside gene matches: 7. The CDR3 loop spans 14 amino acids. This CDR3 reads CASRLQGARTEAFF. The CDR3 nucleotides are TGTGCCAGCAGGTTACAGGGGGCGCGGACTGAAGCTTTCTTT. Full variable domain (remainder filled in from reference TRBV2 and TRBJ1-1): EPEVTQTPSHQVTQMGQEVILRCVPISNHLYFYWYRQILGQKVEFLVSFYNNEISEKSEIFDDQFSVERPDGSNFTLKIRSTKLEDSAMYFCASRLQGARTEAFFGQGTRLTVV.